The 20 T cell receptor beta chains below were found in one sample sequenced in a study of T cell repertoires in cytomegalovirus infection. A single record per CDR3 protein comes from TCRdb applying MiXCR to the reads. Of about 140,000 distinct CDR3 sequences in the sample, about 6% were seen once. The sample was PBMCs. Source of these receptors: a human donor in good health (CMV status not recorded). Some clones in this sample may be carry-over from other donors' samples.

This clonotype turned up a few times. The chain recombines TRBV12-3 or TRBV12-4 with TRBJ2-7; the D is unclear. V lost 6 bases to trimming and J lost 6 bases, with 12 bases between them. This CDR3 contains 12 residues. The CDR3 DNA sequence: TGTGCCAGCAGATTTAGTTCTCTCGAGCAGTACTTC. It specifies CASRFSSLEQYF.

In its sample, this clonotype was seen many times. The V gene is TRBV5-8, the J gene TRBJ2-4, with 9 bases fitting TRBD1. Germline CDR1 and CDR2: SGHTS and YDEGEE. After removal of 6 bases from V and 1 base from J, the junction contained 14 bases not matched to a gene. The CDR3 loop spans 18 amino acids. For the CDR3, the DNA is TGTGCCAGCACCGAAGGGACAGGGATGGTTGGGGCCAAAAACATTCAGTACTTC. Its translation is CASTEGTGMVGAKNIQYF.

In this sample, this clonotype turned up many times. DNA for the CDR3: TGTGCCAGCAGCTTAGTGGTAGGGAACACTGAAGCTTTCTTT. This encodes CASSLVVGNTEAFF. The chain combines TRBV7-8 with TRBJ1-1; no firm D call. Germline CDR1 is SGHVS and CDR2 is FQNEAQ. V was pared by 1 base and J by 1 base, with 7 bases between. This CDR3 spans 14 amino acids.

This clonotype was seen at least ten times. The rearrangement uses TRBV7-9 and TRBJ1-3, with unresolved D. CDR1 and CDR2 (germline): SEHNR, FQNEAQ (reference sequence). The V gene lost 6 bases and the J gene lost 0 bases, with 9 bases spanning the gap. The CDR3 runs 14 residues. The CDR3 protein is CASSGSTSGNTIYF. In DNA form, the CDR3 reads TGTGCCAGCAGTGGGTCGACCTCTGGAAACACCATATATTTT.

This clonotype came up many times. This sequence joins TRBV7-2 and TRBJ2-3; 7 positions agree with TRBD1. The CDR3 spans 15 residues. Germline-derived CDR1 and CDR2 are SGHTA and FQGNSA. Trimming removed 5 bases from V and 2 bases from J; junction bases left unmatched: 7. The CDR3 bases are TGTGCCAGCAGCGCTCCGGGACAGCACACAGATACGCAGTATTTT. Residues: CASSAPGQHTDTQYF.

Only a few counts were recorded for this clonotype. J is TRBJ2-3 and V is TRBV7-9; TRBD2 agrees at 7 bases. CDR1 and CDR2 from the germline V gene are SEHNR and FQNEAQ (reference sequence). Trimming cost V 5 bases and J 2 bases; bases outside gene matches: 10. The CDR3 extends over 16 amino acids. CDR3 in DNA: TGTGCCAGCAGCCCCCCGGCGGGGGACTTCACAGATACGCAGTATTTT. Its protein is CASSPPAGDFTDTQYF.

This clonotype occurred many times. The CDR3 nucleotides are TGTGCCAGCAGCTTCTCCCTGCACACAGATACGCAGTATTTT. This sequence encodes CASSFSLHTDTQYF. The V gene is TRBV5-6, the J gene TRBJ2-3; D is unclear. Trimming removed 2 bases from V and 2 bases from J, with 9 bases in between. CDR3 length: 14 amino acids. Germline-derived CDR1 and CDR2 are SGHDT and YYEEEE.

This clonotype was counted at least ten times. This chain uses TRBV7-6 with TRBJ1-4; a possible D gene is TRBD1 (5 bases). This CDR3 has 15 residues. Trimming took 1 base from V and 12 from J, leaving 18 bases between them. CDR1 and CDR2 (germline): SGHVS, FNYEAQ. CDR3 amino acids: CASSLDGGAYTQLFF. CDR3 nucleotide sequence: TGTGCCAGCAGCTTAGATGGAGGGGCCTACACGCAACTGTTTTTT. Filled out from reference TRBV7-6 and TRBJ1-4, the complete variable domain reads GAGVSQSPRYKVTKRGQDVALRCDPISGHVSLYWYRQALGQGPEFLTYFNYEAQQDKSGLPNDRFSAERPEGSISTLTIQRTEQRDSAMYRCASSLDGGAYTQLFFGSGTQLSVL.

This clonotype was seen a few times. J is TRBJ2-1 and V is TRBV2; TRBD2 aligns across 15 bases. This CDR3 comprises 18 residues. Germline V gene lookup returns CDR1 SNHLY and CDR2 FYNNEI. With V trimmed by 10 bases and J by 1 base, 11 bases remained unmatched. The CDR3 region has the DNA TGTGCCACGGACAACCTCGGACTAGCGGGGGGGTCCTACAATGAGCAGTTCTTC. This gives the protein CATDNLGLAGGSYNEQFF.

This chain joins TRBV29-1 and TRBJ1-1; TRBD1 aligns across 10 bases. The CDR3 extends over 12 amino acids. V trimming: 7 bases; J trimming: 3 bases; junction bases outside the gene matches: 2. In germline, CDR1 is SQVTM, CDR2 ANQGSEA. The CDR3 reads CSAGTGDTEAFF. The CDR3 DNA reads TGCAGCGCCGGGACAGGGGACACTGAAGCTTTCTTT.

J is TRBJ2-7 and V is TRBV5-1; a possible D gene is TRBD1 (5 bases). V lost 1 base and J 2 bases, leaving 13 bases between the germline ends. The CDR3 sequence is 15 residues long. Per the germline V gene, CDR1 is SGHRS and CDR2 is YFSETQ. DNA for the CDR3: TGCGCCAGCAGCTTGCGGTTGGGGCTAGCCTACGAGCAGTACTTC. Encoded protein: CASSLRLGLAYEQYF.

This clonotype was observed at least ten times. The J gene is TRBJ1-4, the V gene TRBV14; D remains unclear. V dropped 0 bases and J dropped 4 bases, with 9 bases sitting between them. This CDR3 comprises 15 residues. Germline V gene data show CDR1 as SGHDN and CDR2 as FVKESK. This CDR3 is CASSQEALVNEKLFF. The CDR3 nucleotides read TGTGCCAGCAGCCAAGAAGCGCTCGTTAATGAAAAACTGTTTTTT.

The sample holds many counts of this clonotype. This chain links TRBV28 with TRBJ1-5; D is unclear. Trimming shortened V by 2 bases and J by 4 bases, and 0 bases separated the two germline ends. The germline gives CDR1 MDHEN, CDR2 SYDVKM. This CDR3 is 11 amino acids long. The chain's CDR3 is CASSLNQPQHF. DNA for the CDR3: TGTGCCAGCAGTTTAAATCAGCCCCAGCATTTT.

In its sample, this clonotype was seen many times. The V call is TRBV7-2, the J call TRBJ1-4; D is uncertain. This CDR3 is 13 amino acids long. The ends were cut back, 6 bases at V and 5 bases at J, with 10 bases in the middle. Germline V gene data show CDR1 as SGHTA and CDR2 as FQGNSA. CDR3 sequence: CASSPRRNEKLFF. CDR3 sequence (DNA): TGTGCCAGCAGTCCCCGGCGGAATGAAAAACTGTTTTTT.

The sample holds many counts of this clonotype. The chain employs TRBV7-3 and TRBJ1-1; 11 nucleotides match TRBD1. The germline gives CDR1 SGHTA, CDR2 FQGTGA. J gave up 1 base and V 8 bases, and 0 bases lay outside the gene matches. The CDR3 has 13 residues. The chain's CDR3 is CASGQGANTEAFF. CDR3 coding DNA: TGTGCCAGCGGACAGGGGGCGAACACTGAAGCTTTCTTT.

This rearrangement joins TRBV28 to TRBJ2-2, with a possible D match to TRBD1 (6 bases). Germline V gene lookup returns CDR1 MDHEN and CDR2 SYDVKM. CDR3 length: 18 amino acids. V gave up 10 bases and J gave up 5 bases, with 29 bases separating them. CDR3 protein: CAIPGRGRGKSDTGELFF. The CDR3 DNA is TGTGCCATCCCTGGACGGGGTAGGGGGAAATCTGATACCGGGGAGCTGTTTTTT.

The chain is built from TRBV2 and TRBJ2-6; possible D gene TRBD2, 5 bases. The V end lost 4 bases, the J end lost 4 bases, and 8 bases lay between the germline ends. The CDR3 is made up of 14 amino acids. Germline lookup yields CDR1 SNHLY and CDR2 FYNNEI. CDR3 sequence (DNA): TGTGCCAGCAGTGGAGGGCTCGGGGCCAACGTCCTGACTTTC. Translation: CASSGGLGANVLTF.

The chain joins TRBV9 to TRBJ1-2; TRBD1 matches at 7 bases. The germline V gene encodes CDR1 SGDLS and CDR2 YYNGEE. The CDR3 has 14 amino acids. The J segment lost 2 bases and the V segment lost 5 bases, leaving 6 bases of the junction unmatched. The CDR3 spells CASRPPGQNYGYTF. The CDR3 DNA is TGTGCCAGCAGGCCTCCGGGACAGAACTATGGCTACACCTTC. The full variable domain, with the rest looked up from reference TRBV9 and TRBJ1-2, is DSGVTQTPKHLITATGQRVTLRCSPRSGDLSVYWYQQSLDQGLQFLIQYYNGEERAKGNILERFSAQQFPDLHSELNLSSLELGDSALYFCASRPPGQNYGYTFGSGTRLTVV.

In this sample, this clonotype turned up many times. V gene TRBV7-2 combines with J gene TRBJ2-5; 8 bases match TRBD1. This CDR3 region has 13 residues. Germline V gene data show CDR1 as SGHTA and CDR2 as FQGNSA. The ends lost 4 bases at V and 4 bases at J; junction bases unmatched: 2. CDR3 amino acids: CASSYGTGETQYF. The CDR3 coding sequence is TGTGCCAGCAGCTACGGGACAGGAGAGACCCAGTACTTC. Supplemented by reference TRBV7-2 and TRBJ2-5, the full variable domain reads GAGVSQSPSNKVTEKGKDVELRCDPISGHTALYWYRQSLGQGLEFLIYFQGNSAPDKSGLPSDRFSAERTGGSVSTLTIQRTQQEDSAVYLCASSYGTGETQYFGPGTRLLVL.

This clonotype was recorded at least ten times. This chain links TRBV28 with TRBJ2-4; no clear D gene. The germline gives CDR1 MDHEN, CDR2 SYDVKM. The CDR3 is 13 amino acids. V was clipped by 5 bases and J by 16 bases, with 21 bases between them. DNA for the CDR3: TGTGCCAGCAGTCCCCCCTCTTTTGGCACAGCATACTTC. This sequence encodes CASSPPSFGTAYF.